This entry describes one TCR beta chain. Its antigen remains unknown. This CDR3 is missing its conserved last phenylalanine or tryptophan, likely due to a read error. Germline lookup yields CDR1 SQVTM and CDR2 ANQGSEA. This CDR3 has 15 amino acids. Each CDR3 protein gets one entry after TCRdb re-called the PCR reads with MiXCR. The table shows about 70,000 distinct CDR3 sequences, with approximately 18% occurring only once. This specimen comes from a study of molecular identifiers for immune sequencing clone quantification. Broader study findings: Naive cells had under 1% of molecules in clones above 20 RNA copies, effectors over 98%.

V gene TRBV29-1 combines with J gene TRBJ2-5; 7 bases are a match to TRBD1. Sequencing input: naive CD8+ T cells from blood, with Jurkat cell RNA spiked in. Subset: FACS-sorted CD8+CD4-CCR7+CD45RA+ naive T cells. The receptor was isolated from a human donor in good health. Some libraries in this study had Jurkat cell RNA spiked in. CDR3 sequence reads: CGVVADRVNIETQYS. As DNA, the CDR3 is TGCGGCGTTGTCGCCGACAGGGTTAACATAGAGACCCAGTACTCC.